The clone carrying this TCR beta chain was counted a few times. What it binds is not known. Of the isolated RNA, all was reverse transcribed, and so the sequenced material was expressed TCRB transcripts. TCRdb's table, derived via immunoSEQ multiplex PCR, lists solely in-frame clones and lacks some. The sample contains over 150,000 clones, roughly 7.1% of which appear only once. The entry originates in a study of beta chain features in type 1 diabetes. Study-level findings and limits: For patients, the naive, central memory and Treg TCRB repertoires appeared more alike than for healthy donors. In every one of the four CD4+ subsets, TCRB CDR3s were moderately but significantly shorter in Type 1 diabetes patients.

This TCR was recovered from a woman in her forties with type 1 diabetes. Sequenced material: central memory CD4+ T cells from blood.

CDR3 nucleotide sequence: TGTGCCAGCAGCGTATTAGCGGAACAAGAGACCCAGTACTTC. Its protein product is CASSVLAEQETQYF. The chain recombines TRBV9 with TRBJ2-5; D may be TRBD2 (6 bases). This CDR3 is 14 amino acids long. The germline gives CDR1 SGDLS, CDR2 YYNGEE. The V and J ends lost 1 base and 2 bases respectively, with 9 bases between them.